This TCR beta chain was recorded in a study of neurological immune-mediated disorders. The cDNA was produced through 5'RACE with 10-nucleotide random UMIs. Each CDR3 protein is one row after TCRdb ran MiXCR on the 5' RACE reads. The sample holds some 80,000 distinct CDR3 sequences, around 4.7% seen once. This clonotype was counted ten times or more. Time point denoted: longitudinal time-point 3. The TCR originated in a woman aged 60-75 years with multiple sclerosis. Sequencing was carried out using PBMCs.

Here the CDR3 reads CASSRTRDTEAFF. The CDR3 DNA follows: TGTGCCAGCAGCCGAACAAGGGACACTGAAGCTTTCTTT. The chain couples TRBV3-1 to TRBJ1-1; no clear D. The CDR3 totals 13 residues. V shed 4 bases and J shed 3 bases, with 9 bases lying between them. Germline V gene sequence: CDR1 LGHDT, CDR2 YNNKEL (reference sequence).